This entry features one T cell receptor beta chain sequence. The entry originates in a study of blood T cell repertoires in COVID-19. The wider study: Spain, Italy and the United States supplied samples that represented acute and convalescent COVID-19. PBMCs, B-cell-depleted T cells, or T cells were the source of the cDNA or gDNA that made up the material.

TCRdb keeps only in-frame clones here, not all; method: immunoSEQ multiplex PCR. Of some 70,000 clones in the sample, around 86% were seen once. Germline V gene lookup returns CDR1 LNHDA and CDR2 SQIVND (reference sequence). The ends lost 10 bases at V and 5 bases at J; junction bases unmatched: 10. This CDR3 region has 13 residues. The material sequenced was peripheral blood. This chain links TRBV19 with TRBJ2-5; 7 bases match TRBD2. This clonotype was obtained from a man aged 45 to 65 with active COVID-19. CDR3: CATASEGGETQYF. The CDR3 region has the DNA TGTGCCACCGCATCCGAGGGAGGGGAGACCCAGTACTTC.